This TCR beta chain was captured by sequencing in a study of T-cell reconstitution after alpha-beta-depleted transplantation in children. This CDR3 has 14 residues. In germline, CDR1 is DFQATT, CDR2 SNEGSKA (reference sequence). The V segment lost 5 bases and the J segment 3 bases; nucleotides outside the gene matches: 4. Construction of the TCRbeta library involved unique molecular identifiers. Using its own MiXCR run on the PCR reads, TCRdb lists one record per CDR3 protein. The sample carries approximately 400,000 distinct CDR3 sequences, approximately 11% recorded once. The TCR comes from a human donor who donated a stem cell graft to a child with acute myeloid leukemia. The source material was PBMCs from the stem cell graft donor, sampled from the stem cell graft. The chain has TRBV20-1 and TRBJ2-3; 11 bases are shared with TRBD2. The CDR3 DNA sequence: TGCAGTGCTTTGACTAGCGGGGAGACAGATACGCAGTATTTT. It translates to CSALTSGETDTQYF.